This TCR beta chain appears in the sequencing data of a study of blood T cells in healthy people across ages. Combining a sample-barcoded 5' primer with a J-beta primer mix, a second PCR ran for 7 to 11 cycles. TCRdb analysed the 5' RACE reads with MiXCR anew, one entry per CDR3 protein. This sample has about 800,000 distinct CDR3 sequences, with around a quarter found just once. The CDR3 consists of 15 residues. Looked up from germline, CDR1 is DFQATT and CDR2 is SNEGSKA (reference sequence). V shed 0 bases, J shed 4 bases, and the junction held 8 bases outside the gene matches. There are a few counts of this clonotype. The same specimen was also included in a second study, on T cells of mothers and their children. That work adds: Every mother supplied over 8 million TCR beta CDR3 reads and every child a few million.

The sample consisted of blood. V usage is TRBV20-1 and J usage is TRBJ1-2; 7 bases agree with TRBD1. This clonotype was sampled from a boy younger than 18 in good health. The CDR3 bases are TGCAGTGCTAGAGATCACGGAGGGGGCAGCTATGGCTACACCTTC. Residues: CSARDHGGGSYGYTF.